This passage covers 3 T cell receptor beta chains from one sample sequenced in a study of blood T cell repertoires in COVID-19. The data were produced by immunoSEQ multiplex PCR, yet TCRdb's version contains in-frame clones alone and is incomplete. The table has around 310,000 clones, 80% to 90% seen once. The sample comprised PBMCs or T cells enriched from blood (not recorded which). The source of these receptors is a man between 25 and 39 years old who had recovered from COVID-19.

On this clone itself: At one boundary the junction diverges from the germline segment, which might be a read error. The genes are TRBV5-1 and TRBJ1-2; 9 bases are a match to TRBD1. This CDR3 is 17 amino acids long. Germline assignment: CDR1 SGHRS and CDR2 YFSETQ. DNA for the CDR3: TGCGTCAGCAGCTCGGGGTTGAGGACAGGGGCTGACTATGGCTACACCTTC. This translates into CVSSSGLRTGADYGYTF.

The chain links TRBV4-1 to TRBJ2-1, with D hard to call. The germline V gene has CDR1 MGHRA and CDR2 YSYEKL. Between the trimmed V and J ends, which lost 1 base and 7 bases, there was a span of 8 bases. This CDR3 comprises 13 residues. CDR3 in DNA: TGCGCCAGCAGCCAAGGTTTCGGGAATGAGCAGTTCTTC. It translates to CASSQGFGNEQFF.

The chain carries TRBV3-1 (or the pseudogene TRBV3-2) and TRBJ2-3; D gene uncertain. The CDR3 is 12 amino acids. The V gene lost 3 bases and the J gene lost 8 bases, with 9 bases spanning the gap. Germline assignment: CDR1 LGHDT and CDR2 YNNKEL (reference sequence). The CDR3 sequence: CASSHSPSTQYF. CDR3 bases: TGTGCCAGCAGCCATTCCCCTAGTACGCAGTATTTT.